The T cell receptor beta chain described here comes from a study of T cells after yellow fever vaccination. Study observations and caveats: Post-booster repertoires again held most primary-vaccination clones (about 96% CD4, 80% to 90% CD8). Any FACS-sorted repertoire could hold abundant clonotypes that contaminate it from the bulk population. A faster peak, day 5 versus 15, was reached by the weaker secondary response.

Synthesis of TCR cDNA relied on 5'RACE template switching, which attached a universal primer site and UMIs. TCRdb called the 5' RACE reads again in MiXCR, with one record for every CDR3 protein. Of 230,000 or so distinct CDR3 sequences in the sample, 6.5% to 7.5% are singletons; the top ten hold 1% to 1.2%. For this clonotype: The antigen is undetermined.

Per the germline V gene, CDR1 is KGHDR and CDR2 is SFDVKD. With 4 bases removed from V and 7 bases from J, the gap between germline ends came to 10 bases. The CDR3 is made up of 13 amino acids. Sequenced material: CD4+ T cells sorted from PBMCs, taken on the day of the yellow fever booster vaccination. The genes are TRBV24-1 and TRBJ2-1; tentatively, D is TRBD2 (5 bases). The receptor comes from a young man who received the YFV17D yellow fever vaccine. CDR3 nucleotides: TGTGCCACCAGTGACCTACTAGGGAATGAGCAGTTCTTC. Residues: CATSDLLGNEQFF.